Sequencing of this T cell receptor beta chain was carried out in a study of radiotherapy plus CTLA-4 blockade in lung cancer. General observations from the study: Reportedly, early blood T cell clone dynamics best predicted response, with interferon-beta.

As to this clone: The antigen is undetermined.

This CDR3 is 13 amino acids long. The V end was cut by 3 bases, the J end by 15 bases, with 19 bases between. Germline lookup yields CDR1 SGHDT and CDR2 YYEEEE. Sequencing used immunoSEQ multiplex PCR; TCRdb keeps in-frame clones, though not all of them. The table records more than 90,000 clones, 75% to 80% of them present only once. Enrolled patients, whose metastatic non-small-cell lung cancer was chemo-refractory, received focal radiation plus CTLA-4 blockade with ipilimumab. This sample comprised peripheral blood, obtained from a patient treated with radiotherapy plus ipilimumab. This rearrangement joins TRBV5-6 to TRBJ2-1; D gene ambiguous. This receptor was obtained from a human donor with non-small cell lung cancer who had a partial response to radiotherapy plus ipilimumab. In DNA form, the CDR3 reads TGTGCCAGCAGCTCACCGCTAGGCCCGGCGTTGTTCTTC. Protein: CASSSPLGPALFF.